This TCR beta chain comes out of a study of control samples from healthy donors and cancer patients. The repertoire was sequenced with immunoSEQ multiplex PCR; TCRdb's copy has only in-frame clones and lacks some. The table has more than 150,000 clones, around nine tenths seen once. This clonotype was obtained from a woman aged 30 to 39 in good health. The sample was blood.

CDR3 protein: CATSALSGEKLFF. The DNA for the CDR3 is TGTGCCACCAGTGCCCTTTCAGGTGAAAAACTGTTTTTT. The chain carries TRBV24-1 and TRBJ1-4; D gene uncertain. CDR3 length: 13 amino acids. CDR1 and CDR2 (germline): KGHDR, SFDVKD. V lost 5 bases to trimming and J lost 7 bases, with 10 bases between them.